One and the same sample provided the 14 T cell receptor beta chains below, sequenced in a study of identical twins. TCRdb passed the 5' RACE reads through MiXCR, listing each CDR3 protein once. The table has about 660,000 distinct CDR3 sequences, 8.6% seen once. The same data also went into a second study, on yellow fever vaccine responses in identical twins.

The sample consisted of PBMCs. The receptor source for this set is a woman younger than 30 in good health.

This clonotype was seen repeatedly, ten times or more. The chain has TRBV11-2 and TRBJ2-3; perhaps TRBD1 as D (5 bases). The V gene lost 5 bases and the J gene lost 4 bases, with 10 bases spanning the gap. Germline V lookup: CDR1 SGHAT, CDR2 FQNNGV. This CDR3 has 13 amino acids. The DNA for the CDR3 is TGTGCCAGCAGCCCCCTAGGGGCAGATACGCAGTATTTT. Translation: CASSPLGADTQYF.

This clonotype was detected ten times or more. The chain has TRBV29-1 and TRBJ2-1; 11 bases map to TRBD2. Germline V gene sequence: CDR1 SQVTM, CDR2 ANQGSEA. The CDR3 is made up of 14 amino acids. Trimming cost V 3 bases and J 4 bases; bases outside gene matches: 2. For the CDR3, the DNA is TGCAGCGTTGAGGGACTAGCGGAGTACAATGAGCAGTTCTTC. Amino acid sequence: CSVEGLAEYNEQFF.

This clonotype was counted between two and nine times. The chain joins TRBV6-1 to TRBJ1-1; 7 bases are a match to TRBD1. Germline assignment: CDR1 MNHNS and CDR2 SASEGT. The ends lost 2 bases at V and 4 bases at J; junction bases unmatched: 4. The CDR3 spans 14 residues. CDR3 loop: CASSEPDRVTEAFF. The CDR3 nucleotides are TGTGCCAGCAGTGAACCAGACAGGGTCACTGAAGCTTTCTTT.

The chain has TRBV11-2 and TRBJ2-3; TRBD2 aligns across 16 bases. Germline V gene sequence: CDR1 SGHAT, CDR2 FQNNGV. The V and J ends lost 2 bases and 3 bases, in that order; junction bases with no gene match: 5. CDR3 length equals 18 residues. The CDR3 spells CASSLSGGLAGGTDTQYF. The CDR3 nucleotides read TGTGCCAGCAGCTTATCAGGGGGACTAGCGGGAGGGACAGATACGCAGTATTTT.

This sequence joins TRBV27 and TRBJ1-1; 8 bases are a match to TRBD1. The CDR3 runs 16 residues. Germline V gives CDR1 MNHEY, CDR2 SMNVEV (reference sequence). Losses at the gene ends were 2 bases for V and 4 bases for J; bases not matched to a gene: 9. CDR3 DNA sequence: TGTGCCAGCAGTTTACTCCAGGGGGCAGTTCGCACTGAAGCTTTCTTT. This codes for CASSLLQGAVRTEAFF.

CDR3: CASSYQGQVTGELFF. The CDR3 DNA is TGTGCCAGCTCTTACCAGGGACAGGTCACCGGGGAGCTGTTTTTT. The rearrangement joins TRBV18 to TRBJ2-2, with 8 bases fitting TRBD1. The germline V gene encodes CDR1 KGHSH and CDR2 LQKENI. The V and J ends lost 6 bases and 4 bases, in that order; junction bases with no gene match: 7. The CDR3 consists of 15 residues.

This clonotype was counted at least ten times. This chain links TRBV6-2 or TRBV6-3 with TRBJ1-5; the match to TRBD1 covers 7 bases. The CDR3 has 11 residues. The ends lost 5 bases at V and 11 bases at J; junction bases unmatched: 3. Germline CDR1 MNHEY, CDR2 SVGEGT. As DNA, the CDR3 is TGTGCCAGCAGTGACGGGACAGCCCAGCATTTT. The encoded protein is CASSDGTAQHF.

This clonotype was counted only a few times. The chain recombines TRBV15 with TRBJ2-2, with D maybe TRBD2 (6 bases). The CDR3 loop spans 14 amino acids. Trimming removed 3 bases at V and 8 bases at J, with 13 bases between. From germline, CDR1 is LNHNV and CDR2 YYDKDF (reference sequence). The CDR3 sequence is CATSRDYTEGELFF. In DNA form, the CDR3 reads TGTGCCACCAGCAGGGACTACACAGAGGGGGAGCTGTTTTTT.

CDR3 region: CASSSGPRNAYEQYF. CDR3 DNA sequence: TGTGCCAGCAGCTCAGGACCAAGGAATGCCTACGAGCAGTACTTC. The V gene is TRBV7-8, the J gene TRBJ2-7; no definite D call. This CDR3 spans 15 amino acids. Per germline, CDR1 SGHVS and CDR2 FQNEAQ. V was pared by 4 bases and J by 2 bases, with 15 bases between.

This clonotype was seen many times. This sequence joins TRBV4-1 and TRBJ1-4; no reliable D call. Trimming cost V 0 bases and J 3 bases, with 11 bases left between them. The CDR3 covers 16 residues. Germline-derived CDR1 and CDR2 are MGHRA and YSYEKL. The CDR3 nucleotides are TGCGCCAGCAGCCAAGAGTCGCGCTCGTCTAATGAAAAACTGTTTTTT. This translates into CASSQESRSSNEKLFF.

This clonotype was seen ten or more times. The genes are TRBV7-9 and TRBJ2-1; 8 bases align to TRBD2. The J segment lost 7 bases and the V segment lost 1 base, leaving 9 bases of the junction unmatched. CDR3 length equals 16 residues. The germline CDR1 and CDR2 sequences are SEHNR and FQNEAQ (reference sequence). In DNA, the CDR3 is TGTGCCAGCAGCTTAGGGTCTAGCGGGTCGGGGAATGAGCAGTTCTTC. It specifies CASSLGSSGSGNEQFF.

This clonotype has at least ten counts. V gene TRBV12-3 or TRBV12-4 combines with J gene TRBJ1-5, with D tentatively TRBD1 (6 bases). V lost 5 bases and J 10 bases, leaving 21 bases between the germline ends. This CDR3 region has 15 residues. CDR3 sequence reads: CASSRSQGSAGPQHF. The CDR3 DNA reads as TGTGCCAGCAGTCGTAGCCAGGGGTCCGCCGGCCCCCAGCATTTT.

This chain joins TRBV29-1 and TRBJ1-1; D perhaps matches TRBD1 (5 bases). Deletions cut 1 base from V and 4 bases from J, with 16 bases between. The CDR3 is 15 amino acids. The germline V gene has CDR1 SQVTM and CDR2 ANQGSEA. The CDR3: CSVEVGPLGLTEAFF. The CDR3 DNA reads as TGCAGCGTTGAAGTGGGGCCCTTAGGGCTCACTGAAGCTTTCTTT.

A few counts support this clonotype. The chain is built from TRBV12-3 or TRBV12-4 and TRBJ2-7; D may be TRBD2 (5 bases). The CDR3 loop spans 12 amino acids. The germline V and J ends were trimmed by 4 bases and 3 bases, with 7 bases remaining between them. The chain's CDR3 is CASSSSIYEQYF. The DNA for the CDR3 is TGTGCCAGCAGTTCTAGCATCTACGAGCAGTACTTC.